Following are 27 T cell receptor beta chains from one sample sequenced in a study of neurological immune-mediated disorders. A single record per CDR3 protein comes from TCRdb applying MiXCR to the 5' RACE reads. The table shows approximately 48,000 distinct CDR3 sequences, with 10% occurring only once. Source material: PBMCs. The receptors here all came from a man in his sixties or seventies with HTLV-1-associated myelopathy (HAM/TSP).

There are many counts of this clonotype. The CDR3 DNA follows: TGTGCCAGCAGCGGGACGGCTAGGGAGGGAGGCTACACCTTC. Protein product: CASSGTAREGGYTF. The gene calls are TRBV12-3 or TRBV12-4 and TRBJ1-2; TRBD1 might be the D (5 bases). The V end was cut by 6 bases, the J end by 8 bases, with 19 bases between. This CDR3 is built from 14 residues.

This clonotype was picked up many times. This chain links TRBV12-3 or TRBV12-4 with TRBJ1-5, with unresolved D. V lost 3 bases and J 3 bases, leaving 12 bases between the germline ends. The CDR3 covers 15 residues. CDR3 region: CASSFSWQFNQPQHF. The CDR3, as DNA: TGTGCCAGCAGTTTTTCATGGCAGTTCAATCAGCCCCAGCATTTT.

This clonotype was picked up many times. The V gene is TRBV6-2 or TRBV6-3, the J gene TRBJ2-1, with a weak D call TRBD2 (6 bases). The CDR3 totals 14 residues. The germline gives CDR1 MNHEY, CDR2 SVGEGT. V lost 2 bases to trimming and J lost 10 bases, with 15 bases between them. The CDR3 is CASSYIDRTTEQFF. The CDR3 nucleotides read TGTGCCAGCAGTTACATTGATCGGACTACCGAGCAGTTCTTC.

This clonotype showed up many times. The chain recombines TRBV5-1 with TRBJ2-1; 12 bases are shared with TRBD1. The V gene end was trimmed by 0 bases and the J gene end by 7 bases; junction bases not matched to a gene: 5. This CDR3 spans 16 amino acids. Per the germline V gene, CDR1 is SGHRS and CDR2 is YFSETQ. The CDR3 DNA sequence: TGCGCCAGCAGCTTGGGGCCGGGACAGGGGGCAAATGAGCAGTTCTTC. This gives the protein CASSLGPGQGANEQFF.

This clonotype has just a few counts. A much larger clone lies a single base off, so this may be a read error. The V and J genes are TRBV2 and TRBJ2-1, with a tentative D call TRBD2 (6 bases). This CDR3 contains 14 residues. Germline V CDR1 and CDR2: SNHLY, FYNNEI. The V gene lost 7 bases and the J gene lost 8 bases, with 18 bases spanning the gap. The CDR3 DNA follows: TGTGCCAGCAACGTACTCCGGGGGATCGATGAGCAGTTCTTC. As protein: CASNVLRGIDEQFF.

This clonotype was observed at least ten times. The chain joins TRBV10-3 to TRBJ1-2; the match to TRBD1 covers 7 bases. The CDR3 contains 14 residues. The germline gives CDR1 ENHRY, CDR2 SYGVKD. Trimming at V came to 6 bases and at J to 5 bases, leaving 9 bases not matched to a gene. The CDR3 region has the DNA TGTGCCATCAGAGATACAGGGGAAGGTTATGGCTACACCTTC. Translated, it gives CAIRDTGEGYGYTF.

The chain uses TRBV7-9 and TRBJ2-3; 8 bases match TRBD2. Germline CDR1 is SEHNR and CDR2 is FQNEAQ (reference sequence). The CDR3 is 13 amino acids. The V gene end was trimmed by 8 bases and the J gene end by 2 bases; junction bases not matched to a gene: 3. The chain's CDR3 is CASGTRLTDTQYF. In nucleotides, the CDR3 is TGTGCCAGCGGGACTAGACTCACAGATACGCAGTATTTT.

Here the CDR3 DNA reads TGTGCCAGCAAATCCGGGGGTTCGGGAGAGACCCAGTACTTC. This encodes CASKSGGSGETQYF. J is TRBJ2-5 and V is TRBV6-1, with D possibly being TRBD2 (6 bases). The CDR3 covers 14 residues. Trimming removed 7 bases at V and 4 bases at J, with 16 bases between. Germline CDR1 is MNHNS and CDR2 is SASEGT.

This clonotype has ten or more counts. The chain joins TRBV4-1 to TRBJ2-7; TRBD2 aligns across 7 bases. CDR3 length: 16 amino acids. Germline V gene lookup returns CDR1 MGHRA and CDR2 YSYEKL. V was pared by 4 bases and J by 0 bases, with 9 bases of the junction left unmatched. CDR3 protein: CASSPLRAGASYEQYF. The CDR3 coding sequence is TGCGCCAGCAGCCCACTGCGGGCGGGAGCCTCCTACGAGCAGTACTTC.

In its sample, this clonotype was seen many times. This chain connects TRBV6-6 to TRBJ2-1, with 12 bases aligning to TRBD2. The V and J ends lost 6 bases and 9 bases, in that order; junction bases with no gene match: 9. Germline V gene sequence: CDR1 MNHNY, CDR2 SVGAGI (reference sequence). There are 15 residues in the CDR3. CDR3 sequence: CASSSTSGRGSEQFF. CDR3 nucleotide sequence: TGTGCCAGCAGCTCGACTAGCGGGAGAGGTAGTGAGCAGTTCTTC.

This clonotype appeared a few times. V usage is TRBV5-1 and J usage is TRBJ2-1, with D perhaps matching TRBD2 (6 bases). Germline loops: CDR1 SGHRS, CDR2 YFSETQ. V was shortened by 7 bases and J by 0 bases, with 11 bases between the two germline ends. CDR3 length: 14 amino acids. The CDR3 DNA sequence: TGCGCCAGCGCACTAGCCGGCTCCTACAATGAGCAGTTCTTC. The encoded protein is CASALAGSYNEQFF.

This clonotype was picked up many times. The chain employs TRBV20-1 and TRBJ2-7; 8 nucleotides match TRBD2. V dropped 6 bases and J dropped 4; count of bases not matched to a gene: 14. Germline V CDR1 and CDR2: DFQATT, SNEGSKA (reference sequence). This CDR3 has 15 residues. In DNA, the CDR3 is TGCAGTGCAATGGGGGGGAGCGGGAGAGTATACGAGCAGTACTTC. Amino acids: CSAMGGSGRVYEQYF.

This clonotype was seen at least ten times. V usage is TRBV6-5 and J usage is TRBJ2-1, with 8 bases fitting TRBD2. This CDR3 is built from 16 residues. The germline CDR1 and CDR2 sequences are MNHEY and SVGAGI. Trimming took 0 bases from V and 7 from J; bases not matched to a gene: 8. The CDR3 bases are TGTGCCAGCAGTTACTCGGGCGGGACTAGAAGGAATGAGCAGTTCTTC. Translation: CASSYSGGTRRNEQFF.

At least ten counts were recorded for this clonotype. The chain's CDR3 is CATSGSLAGSTDTQYF. CDR3 coding DNA: TGTGCCACCAGCGGATCACTAGCGGGGAGCACAGATACGCAGTATTTT. The V and J genes are TRBV15 and TRBJ2-3, with TRBD2 identical over 10 bases. V shed 5 bases and J 0 bases; nucleotides not matched to a gene: 5. The germline CDR1 and CDR2 sequences are LNHNV and YYDKDF (reference sequence). This CDR3 is 16 amino acids long.

This clonotype was counted ten times or more. This chain links TRBV12-3 or TRBV12-4 with TRBJ1-3, with no clear D. V was trimmed by 4 bases and J by 4 bases, leaving 5 bases between them. The CDR3 totals 12 residues. This CDR3 reads CASSYGGNTIYF. CDR3 sequence (DNA): TGTGCCAGCAGTTACGGGGGAAACACCATATATTTT.

Points on this clonotype: Mismatch with germline at one junction end may stem from a read error. The rearrangement joins TRBV12-5 to TRBJ1-1; 11 bases map to TRBD1. CDR3 length: 16 residues. Germline CDR1 and CDR2: LGHNT and FRNRAP. For the CDR3, the DNA is TGTACTAGTGGTTTCGCAAGAGGGACAGGGGGCACTGAAGCTTTCTTT. Translated, it gives CTSGFARGTGGTEAFF.

The sample holds many counts of this clonotype. V and J are TRBV5-6 and TRBJ2-7, with TRBD1 matching over 9 bases. The CDR3 length is 13 residues. V lost 5 bases and J lost 5; bases outside the gene matches: 5. Germline-derived CDR1 and CDR2 are SGHDT and YYEEEE. This chain's CDR3 is CASRDRGLHEQYF. CDR3 coding DNA: TGTGCCAGCAGGGACAGGGGCCTACACGAGCAGTACTTC.

There are many counts of this clonotype. The chain recombines TRBV11-2 with TRBJ2-1; D ambiguous. The germline V gene encodes CDR1 SGHAT and CDR2 FQNNGV. V lost 8 bases to trimming and J lost 4 bases, with 15 bases between them. This CDR3 comprises 14 residues. The CDR3 sequence is CASERLLEYNEQFF. The CDR3 DNA reads TGTGCCAGCGAAAGGCTTCTAGAGTACAATGAGCAGTTCTTC. The entire variable domain, with the rest obtained from reference TRBV11-2 and TRBJ2-1, is as follows: EAGVAQSPRYKIIEKRQSVAFWCNPISGHATLYWYQQILGQGPKLLIQFQNNGVVDDSQLPKDRFSAERLKGVDSTLKIQPAKLEDSAVYLCASERLLEYNEQFFGPGTRLTVL.

V and J are TRBV6-5 and TRBJ1-1; D is uncertain. CDR1 and CDR2 from the germline V gene are MNHEY and SVGAGI. CDR3 length: 13 residues. The CDR3 is CTTEPGRASEAFF. CDR3 nucleotides: TGTACCACCGAACCCGGCCGGGCCTCTGAAGCTTTCTTT.

This clonotype was counted many times. This chain joins TRBV7-2 and TRBJ2-4; TRBD1 matches at 8 bases. The germline CDR1 and CDR2 sequences are SGHTA and FQGNSA. CDR3 size: 14 residues. V shed 5 bases, J shed 7 bases, and the junction held 7 bases outside the gene matches. CDR3 region: CASSTRQGTNIQYF. In DNA form, the CDR3 reads TGTGCCAGCAGCACAAGACAGGGGACTAACATTCAGTACTTC.

This clonotype was observed at least ten times. This chain links TRBV3-1 with TRBJ2-1, with D maybe TRBD2 (6 bases). Deletions cut 4 bases from V and 6 bases from J, with 13 bases between. This CDR3 has 14 residues. In germline, CDR1 is LGHDT, CDR2 YNNKEL (reference sequence). Here the CDR3 DNA reads TGTGCCAGCAGCCCCCCCCTAGCGCGCAATGAGCAGTTCTTC. This sequence encodes CASSPPLARNEQFF.

This clonotype was observed at least ten times. The genes are TRBV7-2 and TRBJ2-7; 7 positions agree with TRBD1. The CDR3 is 16 amino acids. Trimming removed 5 bases from V and 3 bases from J; junction bases left unmatched: 13. Germline V gene lookup returns CDR1 SGHTA and CDR2 FQGNSA. CDR3 in DNA: TGTGCCAGCAGCACCACCCCCGGGACAGCTCTCTACGAGCAGTACTTC. This translates into CASSTTPGTALYEQYF. Using reference TRBV7-2 and TRBJ2-7 for the parts outside the CDR3, the full variable domain is GAGVSQSPSNKVTEKGKDVELRCDPISGHTALYWYRQSLGQGLEFLIYFQGNSAPDKSGLPSDRFSAERTGGSVSTLTIQRTQQEDSAVYLCASSTTPGTALYEQYFGPGTRLTVT.

This clonotype was counted many times. This chain links TRBV12-3 or TRBV12-4 with TRBJ2-1; D unresolved. This CDR3 spans 14 amino acids. V dropped 3 bases and J dropped 5 bases, with 11 bases sitting between them. For the CDR3, the DNA is TGTGCCAGCAGTTTTCGAGGACGGAACAATGAGCAGTTCTTC. Its translation is CASSFRGRNNEQFF.

This clonotype was detected many times. V usage is TRBV20-1 and J usage is TRBJ1-5; TRBD1 agrees at 9 bases. Germline lookup yields CDR1 DFQATT and CDR2 SNEGSKA (reference sequence). The CDR3 is 13 amino acids. V was clipped by 6 bases and J by 7 bases; unmatched bases: 7. The DNA for the CDR3 is TGCAGTGCGAACAGGGGGCAGCAACAGCCCCAGCATTTT. Translation: CSANRGQQQPQHF.

This clonotype was counted many times. The V and J genes are TRBV11-2 and TRBJ2-5; D tentatively fits TRBD1 or TRBD2 (6 bases each). CDR3 length: 14 residues. V gave up 5 bases and J gave up 4 bases, with 14 bases separating them. Looked up from germline, CDR1 is SGHAT and CDR2 is FQNNGV. CDR3 in DNA: TGTGCCAGCAGCCTCGGGGGCGGGTTAGAGACCCAGTACTTC. Translating it yields CASSLGGGLETQYF.

Only a few counts were recorded for this clonotype. The gene calls are TRBV7-6 and TRBJ2-3, with D hard to call. The CDR3 covers 17 residues. The V and J ends lost 1 base and 0 bases respectively, with 14 bases between them. The V gene's germline CDR1 is SGHVS and CDR2 FNYEAQ. The CDR3 sequence: CASSLGAVLSSTDTQYF. The CDR3 nucleotides read TGTGCCAGCAGCTTAGGGGCCGTGCTTTCTAGCACAGATACGCAGTATTTT.

Many counts were recorded for this clonotype. V and J are TRBV7-2 and TRBJ2-1, with TRBD2 matching over 12 bases. Trimming took 5 bases from V and 8 from J; bases not matched to a gene: 13. Germline loops: CDR1 SGHTA, CDR2 FQGNSA. This CDR3 has 17 residues. The CDR3: CASSPRLAGGPSHEQFF. DNA for the CDR3: TGTGCCAGCAGCCCCCGGCTAGCGGGAGGGCCATCCCATGAGCAGTTCTTC.